The 14 T cell receptor beta chains below come from one sample, sequenced in a study of CXCR3-negative and CXCR3-positive naive CD8 T cells. Preparation of TRB cDNA libraries relied on 5' RACE carrying UMI labels. TCRdb re-called the 5' RACE reads and gives one entry per CDR3 protein, without DNA. Here the sample table reports approximately 52,000 distinct CDR3 sequences. Sequencing used memory CD8+ T cells from blood. These receptors all stem from a human donor in good health. Some clones in this sample may be carry-over from other donors' samples.

The chain combines TRBV4-3 with TRBJ2-7; the D call of TRBD1 rests on TCRdb alone, since no DNA is present to check it. The CDR3 has 16 residues. CDR1 and CDR2 from the germline V gene are LGHNA and YSLEER. This CDR3 reads CASSQDYGTGGDEQYF.

The chain has TRBV5-1 and TRBJ2-7; lacking DNA, the TRBD2 call made by TCRdb goes unchecked. The CDR3 is 16 residues long. Germline V gene sequence: CDR1 SGHRS, CDR2 YFSETQ. The CDR3 region is CASSPGLAGVPYEQYF.

V and J are TRBV7-8 and TRBJ2-2; the TCRdb call, TRBD1, lacks DNA for checking. The CDR3 contains 19 residues. Germline loops: CDR1 SGHVS, CDR2 FQNEAQ. CDR3 amino acids: CASSFLSGEQLMYTGELFF.

V is TRBV24-1 and J is TRBJ2-7; as DNA is missing, the TRBD1 call by TCRdb cannot be tested. Germline V gene sequence: CDR1 KGHDR, CDR2 SFDVKD. The CDR3 contains 15 residues. CDR3 sequence reads: CATSDPPREGGEQYF.

V gene TRBV9 combines with J gene TRBJ2-7; no DNA is available, so the TRBD1 call from TCRdb remains unchecked. The CDR3 extends over 15 amino acids. CDR1 is SGDLS, CDR2 YYNGEE, per germline. This CDR3 reads CASSVGGGDSYEQYF.

V is TRBV7-6 and J is TRBJ1-4; the D call from TCRdb, TRBD1, cannot be confirmed without DNA. The CDR3 has 16 residues. Germline assignment: CDR1 SGHVS and CDR2 FNYEAQ. The CDR3 protein is CASSPYAGETNEKLFF.

The chain recombines TRBV29-1 with TRBJ2-1; TCRdb calls TRBD1, which cannot be checked without DNA. The germline V gene encodes CDR1 SQVTM and CDR2 ANQGSEA. The CDR3 consists of 15 residues. The CDR3 sequence: CSVFGAGEGYNEQFF.

This chain connects TRBV19 to TRBJ2-5; absent DNA, TCRdb's TRBD2 call cannot be checked. This CDR3 region has 15 residues. Germline V lookup: CDR1 LNHDA, CDR2 SQIVND (reference sequence). CDR3 region: CASSVRTSGGETQYF.

V gene TRBV2 combines with J gene TRBJ2-7. CDR3 length: 12 residues. Germline V lookup: CDR1 SNHLY, CDR2 FYNNEI. The CDR3 here is CASFSNSYEQYF.

The chain uses TRBV20-1 and TRBJ2-7; TCRdb's assignment of TRBD1 cannot be checked, as there is no DNA. This CDR3 comprises 17 residues. Per germline, CDR1 DFQATT and CDR2 SNEGSKA (reference sequence). CDR3 region: CSARGPIRGSRSYEQYF.

The rearrangement uses TRBV7-2 and TRBJ2-2. This CDR3 is built from 14 residues. Germline CDR1 is SGHTA and CDR2 is FQGNSA. CDR3 region: CASSLGWGTGELFF.

The rearrangement links TRBV29-1 to TRBJ2-5; TCRdb's assignment of TRBD1 cannot be checked, as there is no DNA. The CDR3 covers 13 residues. Germline CDR1 is SQVTM and CDR2 is ANQGSEA. This CDR3 is CSVPGTGGETQYF.

This chain joins TRBV6-2 or TRBV6-3 and TRBJ2-1; TCRdb gives TRBD1 as the D gene, but with no DNA this cannot be confirmed. CDR3 size: 15 residues. Germline V gene sequence: CDR1 MNHEY, CDR2 SVGEGT. The CDR3 reads CASSYPRTGDNEQFF.

This chain connects TRBV7-9 to TRBJ1-2; TCRdb names TRBD1, which stays unverified in the absence of DNA. Germline CDR1 SEHNR, CDR2 FQNEAQ (reference sequence). The CDR3 loop spans 14 amino acids. This chain's CDR3 is CASSTPGQFYGYTF. The complete variable domain, with remaining parts taken from reference TRBV7-9 and TRBJ1-2, reads DTGVSQNPRHKITKRGQNVTFRCDPISEHNRLYWYRQTLGQGPEFLTYFQNEAQLEKSRLLSDRFSAERPKGSFSTLEIQRTEQGDSAMYLCASSTPGQFYGYTFGSGTRLTVV.